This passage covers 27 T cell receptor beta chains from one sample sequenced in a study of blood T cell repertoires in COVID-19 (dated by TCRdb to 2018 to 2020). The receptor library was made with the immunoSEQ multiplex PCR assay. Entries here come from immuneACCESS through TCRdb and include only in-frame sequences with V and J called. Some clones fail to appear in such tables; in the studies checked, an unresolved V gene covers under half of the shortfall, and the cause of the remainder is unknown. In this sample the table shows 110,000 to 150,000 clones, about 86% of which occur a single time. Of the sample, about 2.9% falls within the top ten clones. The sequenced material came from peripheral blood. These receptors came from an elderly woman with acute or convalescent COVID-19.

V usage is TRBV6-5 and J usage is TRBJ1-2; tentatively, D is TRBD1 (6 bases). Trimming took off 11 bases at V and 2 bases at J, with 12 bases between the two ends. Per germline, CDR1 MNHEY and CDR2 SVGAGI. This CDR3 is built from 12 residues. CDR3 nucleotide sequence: TGTGCCTCTTGGGGGCAGAACTATGGCTACACCTTC. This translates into CASWGQNYGYTF.

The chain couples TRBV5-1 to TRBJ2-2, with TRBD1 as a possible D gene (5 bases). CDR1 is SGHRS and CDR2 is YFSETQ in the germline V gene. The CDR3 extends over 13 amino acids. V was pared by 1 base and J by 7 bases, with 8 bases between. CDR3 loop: CASSLPGIGELFF. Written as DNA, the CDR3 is TGCGCCAGCAGCTTGCCAGGGATCGGGGAGCTGTTTTTT.

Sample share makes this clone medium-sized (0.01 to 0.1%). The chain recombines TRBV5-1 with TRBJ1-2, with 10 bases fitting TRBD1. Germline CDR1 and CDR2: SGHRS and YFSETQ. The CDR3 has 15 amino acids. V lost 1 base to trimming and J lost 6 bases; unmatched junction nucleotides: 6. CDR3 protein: CASSLTGQGYDGYTF. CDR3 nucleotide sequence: TGCGCCAGCAGCTTGACGGGACAGGGGTATGATGGCTACACCTTC.

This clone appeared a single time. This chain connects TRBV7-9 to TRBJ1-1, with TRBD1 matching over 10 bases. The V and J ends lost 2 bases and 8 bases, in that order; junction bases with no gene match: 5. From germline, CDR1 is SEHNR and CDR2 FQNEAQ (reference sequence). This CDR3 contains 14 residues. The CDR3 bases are TGTGCCAGCAGCTTAAGTGACAGGGGGCGCGAAGCTTTCTTT. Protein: CASSLSDRGREAFF.

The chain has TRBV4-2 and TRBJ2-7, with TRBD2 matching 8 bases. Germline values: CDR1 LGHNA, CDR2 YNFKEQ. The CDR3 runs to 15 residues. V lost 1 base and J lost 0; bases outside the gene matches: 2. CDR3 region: CASSQVAGGSYEQYF. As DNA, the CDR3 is TGTGCCAGCAGCCAAGTGGCGGGGGGCTCCTACGAGCAGTACTTC.

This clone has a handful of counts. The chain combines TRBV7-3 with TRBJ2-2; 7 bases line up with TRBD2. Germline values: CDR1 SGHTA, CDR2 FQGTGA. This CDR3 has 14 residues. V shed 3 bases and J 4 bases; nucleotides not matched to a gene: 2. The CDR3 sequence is CASSLGGSTGELFF. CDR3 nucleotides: TGTGCCAGCAGCTTGGGCGGGAGCACCGGGGAGCTGTTTTTT.

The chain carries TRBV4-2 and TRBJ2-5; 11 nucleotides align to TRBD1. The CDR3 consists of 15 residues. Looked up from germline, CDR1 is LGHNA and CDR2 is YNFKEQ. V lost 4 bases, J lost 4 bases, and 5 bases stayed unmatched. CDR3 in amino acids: CASSLRDRGGETQYF. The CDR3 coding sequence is TGTGCCAGCAGCCTGCGGGACAGGGGGGGAGAGACCCAGTACTTC.

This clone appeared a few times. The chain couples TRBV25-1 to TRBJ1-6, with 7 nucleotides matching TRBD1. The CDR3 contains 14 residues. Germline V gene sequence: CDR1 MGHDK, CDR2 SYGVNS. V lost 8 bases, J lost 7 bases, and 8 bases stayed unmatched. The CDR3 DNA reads TGTGCCAGCGAGTTCGGGACAGCCAATTCACCCCTCCACTTT. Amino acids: CASEFGTANSPLHF.

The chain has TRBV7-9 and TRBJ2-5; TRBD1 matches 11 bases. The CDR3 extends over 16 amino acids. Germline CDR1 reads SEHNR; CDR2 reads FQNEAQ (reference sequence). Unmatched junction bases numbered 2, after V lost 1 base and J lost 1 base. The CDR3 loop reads CASSLGDRGFQETQYF. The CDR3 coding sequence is TGTGCCAGCAGCTTAGGGGACAGGGGGTTCCAAGAGACCCAGTACTTC.

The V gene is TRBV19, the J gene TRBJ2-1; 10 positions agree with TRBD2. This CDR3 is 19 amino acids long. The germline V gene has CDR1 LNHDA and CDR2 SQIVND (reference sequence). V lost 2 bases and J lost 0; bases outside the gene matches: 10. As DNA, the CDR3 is TGTGCCAGTAGTATATGGTCCGCCTTAGCGGGGGGCTCCTACAATGAGCAGTTCTTC. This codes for CASSIWSALAGGSYNEQFF.

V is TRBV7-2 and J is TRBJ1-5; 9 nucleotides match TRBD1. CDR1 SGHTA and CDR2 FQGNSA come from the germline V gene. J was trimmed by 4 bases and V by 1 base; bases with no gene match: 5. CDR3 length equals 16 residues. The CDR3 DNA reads TGTGCCAGCAGCTTAGGGGGACAGGGATGGAATCAGCCCCAGCATTTT. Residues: CASSLGGQGWNQPQHF.

This CDR3 is CASSDTGYRYEQYF. The CDR3 DNA reads TGTGCCAGCAGTGATACTGGTTATCGCTACGAGCAGTACTTC. The chain uses TRBV6-2 or TRBV6-3 and TRBJ2-7; D is undetermined. The CDR3 sequence is 14 residues long. Trimming removed 5 bases from V and 3 bases from J, with 14 bases in between. Germline assignment: CDR1 MNHEY and CDR2 SVGEGT.

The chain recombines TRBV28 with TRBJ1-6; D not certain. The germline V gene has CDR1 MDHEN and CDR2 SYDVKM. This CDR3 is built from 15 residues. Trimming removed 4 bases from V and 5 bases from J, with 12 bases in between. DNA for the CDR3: TGTGCCAGCAGTTCCCGTTCAGGTGATAATTCACCCCTCCACTTT. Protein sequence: CASSSRSGDNSPLHF.

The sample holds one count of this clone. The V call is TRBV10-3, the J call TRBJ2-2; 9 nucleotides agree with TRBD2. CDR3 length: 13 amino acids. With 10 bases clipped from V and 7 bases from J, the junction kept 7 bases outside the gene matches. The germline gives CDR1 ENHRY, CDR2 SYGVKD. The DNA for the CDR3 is TGTGCCACGTCTAGCGGGGATGGCGGGGAGCTGTTTTTT. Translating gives CATSSGDGGELFF.

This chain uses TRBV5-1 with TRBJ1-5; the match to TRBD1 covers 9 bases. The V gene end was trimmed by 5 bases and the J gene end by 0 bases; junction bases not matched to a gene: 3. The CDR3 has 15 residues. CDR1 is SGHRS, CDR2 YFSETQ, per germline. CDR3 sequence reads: CASSWTGDSNQPQHF. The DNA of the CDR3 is TGCGCCAGCAGTTGGACAGGGGATAGCAATCAGCCCCAGCATTTT.

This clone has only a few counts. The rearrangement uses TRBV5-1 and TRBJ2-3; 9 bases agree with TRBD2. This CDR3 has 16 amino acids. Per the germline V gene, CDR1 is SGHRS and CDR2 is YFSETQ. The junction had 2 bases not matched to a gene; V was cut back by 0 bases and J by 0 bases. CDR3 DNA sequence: TGCGCCAGCAGCTTGGATGGGACTAGCAGCACAGATACGCAGTATTTT. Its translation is CASSLDGTSSTDTQYF.

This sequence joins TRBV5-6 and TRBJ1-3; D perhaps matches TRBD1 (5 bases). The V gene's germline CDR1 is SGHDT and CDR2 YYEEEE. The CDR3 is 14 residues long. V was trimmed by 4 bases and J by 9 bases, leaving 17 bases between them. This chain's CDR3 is CASSAYRLTRTIYF. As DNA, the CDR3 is TGTGCCAGCAGCGCTTACAGGTTAACCCGCACCATATATTTT.

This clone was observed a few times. This CDR3 is CASSLAWQNTGELFF. In DNA, the CDR3 is TGTGCCAGCAGCTTGGCCTGGCAGAACACCGGGGAGCTGTTTTTT. The chain carries TRBV5-5 and TRBJ2-2; no clear D gene. The germline V and J ends were trimmed by 0 bases and 1 base, with 7 bases remaining between them. From germline, CDR1 is SGHKS and CDR2 YYEKEE (reference sequence). The CDR3 sequence is 15 residues long.

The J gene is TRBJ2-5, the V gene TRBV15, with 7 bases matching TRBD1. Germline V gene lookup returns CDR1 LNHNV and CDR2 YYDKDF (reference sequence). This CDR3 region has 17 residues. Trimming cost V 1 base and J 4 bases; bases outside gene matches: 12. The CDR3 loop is CATSRGQGRRTGETQYF. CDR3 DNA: TGTGCCACCAGCAGAGGGCAGGGGAGAAGGACAGGAGAGACCCAGTACTTC.

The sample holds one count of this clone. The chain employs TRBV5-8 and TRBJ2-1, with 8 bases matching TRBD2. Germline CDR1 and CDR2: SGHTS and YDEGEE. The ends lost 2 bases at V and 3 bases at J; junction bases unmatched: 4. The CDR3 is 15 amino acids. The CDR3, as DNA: TGTGCCAGCAGCTTTGGACTAGCTGTCTACAATGAGCAGTTCTTC. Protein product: CASSFGLAVYNEQFF.

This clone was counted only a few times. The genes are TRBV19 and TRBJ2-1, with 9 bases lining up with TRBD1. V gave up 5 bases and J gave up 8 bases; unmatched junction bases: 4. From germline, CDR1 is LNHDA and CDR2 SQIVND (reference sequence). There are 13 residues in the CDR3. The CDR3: CASSADRGYEQFF. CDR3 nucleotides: TGTGCCAGTAGTGCCGACAGGGGGTATGAGCAGTTCTTC.

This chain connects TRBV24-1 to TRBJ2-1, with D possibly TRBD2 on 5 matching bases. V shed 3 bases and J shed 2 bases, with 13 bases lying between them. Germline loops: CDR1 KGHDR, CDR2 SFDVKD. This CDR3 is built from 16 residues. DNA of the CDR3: TGTGCCACCAGTGATCCCCGGAGCGGCGCCTACAATGAGCAGTTCTTC. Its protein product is CATSDPRSGAYNEQFF.

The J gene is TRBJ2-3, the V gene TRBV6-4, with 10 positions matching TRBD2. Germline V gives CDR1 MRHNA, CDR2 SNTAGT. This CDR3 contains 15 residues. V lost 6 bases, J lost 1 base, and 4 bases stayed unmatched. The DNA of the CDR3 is TGTGCCAGCAGACAAACTAGCGGGGGCACAGATACGCAGTATTTT. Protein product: CASRQTSGGTDTQYF.

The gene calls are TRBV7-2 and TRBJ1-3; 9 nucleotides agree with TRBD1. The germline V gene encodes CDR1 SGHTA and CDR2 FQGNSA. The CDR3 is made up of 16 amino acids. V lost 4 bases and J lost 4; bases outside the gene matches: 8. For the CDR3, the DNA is TGTGCCAGCAGCTCTACCGGACAGGGGAGCGGAAACACCATATATTTT. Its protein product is CASSSTGQGSGNTIYF.

In DNA form, the CDR3 reads TGTGCCAGCAGAAAGGACAGGGGCGGCGGTAATTCACCCCTCCACTTT. Its translation is CASRKDRGGGNSPLHF. The chain links TRBV27 to TRBJ1-6, with TRBD1 matching 9 bases. Germline V gene data show CDR1 as MNHEY and CDR2 as SMNVEV (reference sequence). With 6 bases clipped from V and 6 bases from J, the junction kept 9 bases outside the gene matches. The CDR3 is 16 residues long.

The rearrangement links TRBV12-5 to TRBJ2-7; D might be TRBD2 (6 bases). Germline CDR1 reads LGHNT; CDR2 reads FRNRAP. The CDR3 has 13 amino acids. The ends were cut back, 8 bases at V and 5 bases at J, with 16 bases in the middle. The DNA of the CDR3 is TGTGCTAGTATATCATCGGAGGGGCACGAGCAGTACTTC. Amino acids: CASISSEGHEQYF.

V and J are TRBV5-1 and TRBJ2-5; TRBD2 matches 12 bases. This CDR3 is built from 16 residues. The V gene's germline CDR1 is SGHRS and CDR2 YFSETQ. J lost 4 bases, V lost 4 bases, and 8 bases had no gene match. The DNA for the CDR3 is TGCGCCAGCAGCCTCACTAGCGGGGGGAAGGGAGAGACCCAGTACTTC. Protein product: CASSLTSGGKGETQYF. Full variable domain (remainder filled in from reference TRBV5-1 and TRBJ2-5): KAGVTQTPRYLIKTRGQQVTLSCSPISGHRSVSWYQQTPGQGLQFLFEYFSETQRNKGNFPGRFSGRQFSNSRSEMNVSTLELGDSALYLCASSLTSGGKGETQYFGPGTRLLVL.